The present TCR beta chain was sequenced within a study of T cells after yellow fever vaccination. Study results and limitations: Clonotypes shared by both compartments, CD4 and CD8, made up a small share. It was the secondary response that reached its peak faster, day 5 versus 15, but it was weaker.

Comment on this clonotype: Its antigen is undetermined.

UMIs were added to TCR cDNA along with a universal primer site when it was made by 5'RACE template switching. TCRdb called the 5' RACE reads again in MiXCR, with one record for every CDR3 protein. In the table there are hundreds of thousands of distinct CDR3 sequences, 7.5% to 9% of which are singletons. The clonotype originates from a man aged 18 to 30 who received the YFV17D yellow fever vaccine. Sample: CD4+ T cells sorted from PBMCs, taken 5 days after the yellow fever booster vaccination.

CDR3 in amino acids: CASSGAAAGVLEQYV. CDR3 DNA sequence: TGTGCCAGCAGTGGGGCCGCGGCAGGGGTTTTGGAGCAGTACGTC. The gene calls are TRBV2 and TRBJ2-7; D is possibly TRBD1 (6 bases). The ends were cut back, 4 bases at V and 7 bases at J, with 20 bases in the middle. Per germline, CDR1 SNHLY and CDR2 FYNNEI. This CDR3 has 15 amino acids.